The 5 T cell receptor beta chains listed next were all sequenced from one sample in a study of shared clonotypes between healthy human individuals. Method: immunoSEQ multiplex PCR; TCRdb's copy keeps in-frame clones and lacks some. This repertoire shows hundreds of thousands of clones, less than 85% found once; its top ten account for over 1.5%. The sample was memory CD4+ T cells sorted from blood. Subset noted: CD45RA-negative fraction. The receptors were sampled from a woman between 25 and 40 years old in good health.

The chain carries TRBV4-1 and TRBJ2-5; the match to TRBD1 covers 9 bases. V dropped 3 bases and J dropped 5; count of bases not matched to a gene: 7. Per germline, CDR1 MGHRA and CDR2 YSYEKL. The CDR3 loop spans 15 amino acids. In nucleotides, the CDR3 is TGCGCCAGCAGCCACGCTGGGACAGGGATGGAGACCCAGTACTTC. It is translated as CASSHAGTGMETQYF.

The chain couples TRBV7-9 to TRBJ1-5, with a possible D match to TRBD1 (6 bases). CDR1 is SEHNR and CDR2 is FQNEAQ in the germline V gene (reference sequence). With 1 base removed from V and 5 bases from J, the gap between germline ends came to 18 bases. CDR3 length: 17 amino acids. The CDR3 DNA follows: TGTGCCAGCAGCTTAGGGAGAAGTGGGGGGCCCCATCAGCCCCAGCATTTT. This gives the protein CASSLGRSGGPHQPQHF.

Only a few counts were recorded for this clone. The J gene is TRBJ2-7, the V gene TRBV28; TRBD1 is a possible D gene (6 bases). The CDR3 is made up of 14 amino acids. CDR1 is MDHEN, CDR2 SYDVKM, per germline. V was pared by 7 bases and J by 5 bases, with 18 bases between. The CDR3 DNA is TGTGCCAGCATCAAATCGGACAGACGGAACGAGCAGTACTTC. This sequence encodes CASIKSDRRNEQYF.

Worth noting for this clone: At the DNA level, this CDR3 is encoded by other sequences in the same sample as well. This sequence joins TRBV28 and TRBJ2-3, with a tentative D call TRBD1 (6 bases). In germline, CDR1 is MDHEN, CDR2 SYDVKM. V was shortened by 4 bases and J by 0 bases, with 11 bases between the two germline ends. The CDR3 runs to 15 residues. CDR3 nucleotides: TGTGCCAGCAGTTCAGGGGAACCGAGCACAGATACGCAGTATTTT. It is translated as CASSSGEPSTDTQYF.

This clone occurred once. The chain is built from TRBV6-6 and TRBJ1-2; 7 nucleotides align to TRBD1. From germline, CDR1 is MNHNY and CDR2 SVGAGI (reference sequence). This CDR3 comprises 14 residues. The ends lost 6 bases at V and 7 bases at J; junction bases unmatched: 11. In DNA, the CDR3 is TGTGCCAGCAGAGTCGATACAGGGGCGGCTGGCTACACCTTC. This sequence encodes CASRVDTGAAGYTF.